Following are 27 T cell receptor beta chains from one sample sequenced in a study of OX40 agonist ivuxolimab in advanced cancers. TCRdb keeps only in-frame clones here, not all; method: immunoSEQ multiplex PCR. The table records 35,000 or so clones, around 82% of them present only once. The sequencing here drew on CD4+ or CD8+ T cells sorted from blood, taken in a trial of the OX40 agonist ivuxolimab. These receptors were collected from an adult with an advanced solid tumor such as melanoma, head and neck, liver or kidney cancer.

The chain combines TRBV15 with TRBJ2-1, with D perhaps being TRBD1 or TRBD2 (6 bases each). Trimming left V 1 base short and J 5 bases short, with 12 bases between. CDR3 length: 15 amino acids. Looked up from germline, CDR1 is LNHNV and CDR2 is YYDKDF (reference sequence). This CDR3 is CATSRGSGADNEQFF. The CDR3 coding sequence is TGTGCCACCAGCAGAGGTTCGGGGGCGGACAATGAGCAGTTCTTC.

The chain is built from TRBV5-1 and TRBJ1-5, with a tentative D call TRBD1 (6 bases). CDR3 length: 14 residues. Germline V gene data show CDR1 as SGHRS and CDR2 as YFSETQ. Trimming took off 1 base at V and 3 bases at J, with 8 bases between the two ends. This chain's CDR3 is CASSLPGDNQPQHF. The DNA for the CDR3 is TGCGCCAGCAGCTTGCCAGGGGACAATCAGCCCCAGCATTTT.

V is TRBV11-2 and J is TRBJ1-2; weak D call: TRBD1 (5 bases). V dropped 1 base and J dropped 3 bases, with 6 bases sitting between them. Germline assignment: CDR1 SGHAT and CDR2 FQNNGV. CDR3 size: 13 residues. CDR3 sequence reads: CASSLGGDYGYTF. CDR3 sequence (DNA): TGTGCCAGCAGCTTAGGGGGGGACTATGGCTACACCTTC.

The chain links TRBV7-2 to TRBJ2-5; D not certain. The germline V gene has CDR1 SGHTA and CDR2 FQGNSA. V lost 1 base, J lost 2 bases, and 11 bases lay in between. The CDR3 runs 15 residues. This CDR3 reads CASSLDGQRQETQYF. The CDR3 DNA sequence: TGTGCCAGCAGCTTAGACGGGCAACGGCAAGAGACCCAGTACTTC.

The gene calls are TRBV2 and TRBJ1-2, with no clear D. The germline V gene has CDR1 SNHLY and CDR2 FYNNEI. The V gene lost 0 bases and the J gene lost 5 bases, with 16 bases spanning the gap. The CDR3 is made up of 16 amino acids. The CDR3 DNA reads as TGTGCCAGCAGTGAAGCGCTTCGGAGACGTAGGTATGGCTACACCTTC. It translates to CASSEALRRRRYGYTF.

V gene TRBV6-5 combines with J gene TRBJ2-7; D not resolved. The CDR3 runs 13 residues. V was cut by 5 bases and J by 5 bases, with 13 bases left in between. Germline V gives CDR1 MNHEY, CDR2 SVGAGI. The chain's CDR3 is CASSSKGPHEQYF. For the CDR3, the DNA is TGTGCCAGCAGTAGCAAGGGTCCACACGAGCAGTACTTC.

The rearrangement uses TRBV19 and TRBJ2-1; 9 bases are a match to TRBD1. This CDR3 comprises 18 residues. Germline CDR1 reads LNHDA; CDR2 reads SQIVND (reference sequence). The V gene end was trimmed by 3 bases and the J gene end by 1 base; junction bases not matched to a gene: 10. CDR3 protein: CASSMRPPGQGSYNEQFF. For the CDR3, the DNA is TGTGCCAGTAGTATGCGCCCCCCGGGACAGGGTTCCTACAATGAGCAGTTCTTC.

The chain recombines TRBV7-9 with TRBJ2-1, with 11 positions matching TRBD2. CDR3 length equals 14 residues. V lost 4 bases to trimming and J lost 4 bases; unmatched junction nucleotides: 0. From germline, CDR1 is SEHNR and CDR2 FQNEAQ (reference sequence). CDR3 sequence reads: CASSSSGGYNEQFF. CDR3 coding DNA: TGTGCCAGCAGCTCTAGCGGGGGGTACAATGAGCAGTTCTTC.

The V call is TRBV27, the J call TRBJ2-3; 13 positions agree with TRBD2. This CDR3 has 17 amino acids. Germline CDR1 and CDR2: MNHEY and SMNVEV (reference sequence). The V and J ends lost 5 bases and 1 base, in that order; junction bases with no gene match: 6. The CDR3 here is CASSPWGTSGGTDTQYF. The CDR3 region has the DNA TGTGCCAGCAGTCCATGGGGGACTAGCGGGGGCACAGATACGCAGTATTTT.

The gene calls are TRBV9 and TRBJ2-5; TRBD2 matches 12 bases. Germline CDR1 is SGDLS and CDR2 is YYNGEE. CDR3 length: 18 amino acids. V dropped 0 bases and J dropped 4; count of bases not matched to a gene: 10. The CDR3 nucleotides read TGTGCCAGCAGCGTAGTGCCTAGCGGGGGGGCGGTTGCAGAGACCCAGTACTTC. Its translation is CASSVVPSGGAVAETQYF.

The rearrangement joins TRBV6-6 to TRBJ2-7; TRBD2 matches 8 bases. The junction had 1 base not matched to a gene; V was cut back by 6 bases and J by 0 bases. This CDR3 contains 13 residues. From germline, CDR1 is MNHNY and CDR2 SVGAGI (reference sequence). The CDR3 sequence: CASSGGGSYEQYF. CDR3 nucleotide sequence: TGTGCCAGCAGCGGGGGGGGCTCCTACGAGCAGTACTTC.

The gene calls are TRBV7-2 and TRBJ1-2; D possibly corresponds to TRBD1 (5 bases). The CDR3 spans 17 residues. Between the trimmed V and J ends, which lost 5 bases and 3 bases, there was a span of 22 bases. From germline, CDR1 is SGHTA and CDR2 FQGNSA. The CDR3 spells CASSPGPGRQSDYGYTF. The CDR3 DNA is TGTGCCAGCAGCCCAGGACCAGGGAGGCAGTCGGACTATGGCTACACCTTC.

The table lists this clone with a few counts. This rearrangement joins TRBV19 to TRBJ1-3; no clear D gene. Germline CDR1 and CDR2: LNHDA and SQIVND (reference sequence). The CDR3 totals 12 residues. Trimming cost V 6 bases and J 4 bases, with 7 bases left between them. CDR3 residues: CASRSLGNTIYF. The CDR3 DNA reads TGTGCCAGTAGGAGTTTGGGAAACACCATATATTTT.

J is TRBJ1-2 and V is TRBV5-5, with unresolved D. Germline lookup yields CDR1 SGHKS and CDR2 YYEKEE (reference sequence). The CDR3 has 12 amino acids. V was trimmed by 4 bases and J by 4 bases, leaving 8 bases between them. The CDR3 loop is CASSTGVYGYTF. For the CDR3, the DNA is TGTGCCAGCAGCACGGGTGTCTATGGCTACACCTTC.

This clone came up once. The J gene is TRBJ2-3, the V gene TRBV11-3; 12 bases map to TRBD2. Germline V CDR1 and CDR2: SGHNT, YENEEA. The trim removed 3 bases at V and 3 bases at J, leaving 7 bases unmatched. The CDR3 is 17 residues long. The CDR3 bases are TGTGCCAGCAGCTTTGGGACTAGCGGGCCCATGACAGATACGCAGTATTTT. It is translated as CASSFGTSGPMTDTQYF.

The chain carries TRBV10-2 and TRBJ2-1; 11 nucleotides agree with TRBD2. The V segment lost 6 bases and the J segment 6 bases; nucleotides outside the gene matches: 7. CDR3 length equals 15 residues. Germline CDR1 reads WSHSY; CDR2 reads SAAADI. The CDR3 sequence: CASRRTGTSGNEQFF. The CDR3 nucleotides read TGCGCCAGCAGGCGTACCGGGACTAGCGGCAATGAGCAGTTCTTC.

The chain employs TRBV9 and TRBJ2-1; 9 bases align to TRBD2. Germline trimming cut 2 bases from V and 5 bases from J; bases unmatched to any gene: 5. CDR3 length: 15 amino acids. Germline V lookup: CDR1 SGDLS, CDR2 YYNGEE. The CDR3 DNA reads as TGTGCCAGCAGCGTTAGCGGGGGACACAACAATGAGCAGTTCTTC. This sequence encodes CASSVSGGHNNEQFF.

In its sample, this clone was seen once. J is TRBJ2-5 and V is TRBV19, with TRBD2 matching 8 bases. J gave up 2 bases and V 4 bases, and 3 bases lay outside the gene matches. The CDR3 runs 14 residues. Germline values: CDR1 LNHDA, CDR2 SQIVND (reference sequence). The DNA of the CDR3 is TGTGCCAGTAGTAGCGGGGGGACTCAAGAGACCCAGTACTTC. This codes for CASSSGGTQETQYF.

The chain links TRBV7-8 to TRBJ1-2; D is ambiguous. Trimming took 3 bases from V and 4 from J, leaving 9 bases between them. The CDR3 has 13 residues. Germline V lookup: CDR1 SGHVS, CDR2 FQNEAQ. Here the CDR3 DNA reads TGTGCCAGCAGCTTGGAGGATTTCTATGGCTACACCTTC. Its translation is CASSLEDFYGYTF.

This clone was detected once. The V call is TRBV27, the J call TRBJ1-1, with TRBD1 identical over 8 bases. The CDR3 consists of 15 residues. Germline V gene lookup returns CDR1 MNHEY and CDR2 SMNVEV (reference sequence). With V trimmed by 6 bases and J by 2 bases, 8 bases remained unmatched. In DNA form, the CDR3 reads TGTGCCAGCAGGGCGCCAGGGGGCCTCAACACTGAAGCTTTCTTT. It translates to CASRAPGGLNTEAFF.

Only one count was recorded for this clone. The chain couples TRBV19 to TRBJ2-1; D not certain. V was shortened by 3 bases and J by 8 bases, with 8 bases between the two germline ends. CDR3 length: 12 amino acids. The germline V gene has CDR1 LNHDA and CDR2 SQIVND (reference sequence). CDR3 region: CASSMAFDEQFF. In DNA, the CDR3 is TGTGCCAGTAGTATGGCGTTCGATGAGCAGTTCTTC.

Judged by abundance, this clone is medium-sized. The chain employs TRBV27 and TRBJ1-5, with unresolved D. CDR1 and CDR2 (germline): MNHEY, SMNVEV (reference sequence). The CDR3 spans 14 residues. Trimming stripped 3 bases from V and 3 bases from J, with 9 bases between. CDR3 sequence: CASSLYRNNQPQHF. The CDR3 DNA is TGTGCCAGCAGTTTGTACAGAAACAATCAGCCCCAGCATTTT.

The chain employs TRBV30 and TRBJ2-7, with D unclear. The CDR3 consists of 11 residues. From germline, CDR1 is GTSNPN and CDR2 SVGIG (reference sequence). V dropped 2 bases and J dropped 7 bases, with 9 bases sitting between them. The CDR3 is CAWSLRSEQYF. As DNA, the CDR3 is TGTGCCTGGAGTCTCCGCTCAGAGCAGTACTTC.

V and J are TRBV6-5 and TRBJ2-3, with D hard to call. Germline CDR1 MNHEY, CDR2 SVGAGI. V was shortened by 10 bases and J by 3 bases, with 17 bases between the two germline ends. The CDR3 is 14 residues long. The CDR3 here is CATHDWGLTDTQYF. As DNA, the CDR3 is TGTGCCACCCACGACTGGGGTCTTACAGATACGCAGTATTTT.

The chain is built from TRBV5-4 and TRBJ1-2; D remains ambiguous. The CDR3 is made up of 14 amino acids. From germline, CDR1 is SGHNT and CDR2 YYREEE (reference sequence). Trimming stripped 1 base from V and 12 bases from J, with 19 bases between. CDR3 DNA: TGTGCCAGCAGCTTGAGTCCCAAAACCGGGGTCAACACCTTC. Its protein product is CASSLSPKTGVNTF.

In the case of this clone: Other DNA sequences of this sample code for an identical CDR3. The chain is built from TRBV6-5 and TRBJ1-5; 7 nucleotides agree with TRBD1. The CDR3 contains 14 residues. Trimming removed 4 bases from V and 3 bases from J; junction bases left unmatched: 3. The germline V gene encodes CDR1 MNHEY and CDR2 SVGAGI. The CDR3, as DNA: TGTGCCAGCAGTTCGACAGGGACCAATCAGCCCCAGCATTTT. It specifies CASSSTGTNQPQHF.

This sequence joins TRBV6-1 and TRBJ2-3; maybe TRBD1 (5 bases). V was clipped by 1 base and J by 2 bases, with 10 bases between them. CDR1 is MNHNS, CDR2 SASEGT, per germline. CDR3 length: 15 residues. CDR3 sequence (DNA): TGTGCCAGCAGTGAAGTCCAGGGCTCCACAGATACGCAGTATTTT. It specifies CASSEVQGSTDTQYF.